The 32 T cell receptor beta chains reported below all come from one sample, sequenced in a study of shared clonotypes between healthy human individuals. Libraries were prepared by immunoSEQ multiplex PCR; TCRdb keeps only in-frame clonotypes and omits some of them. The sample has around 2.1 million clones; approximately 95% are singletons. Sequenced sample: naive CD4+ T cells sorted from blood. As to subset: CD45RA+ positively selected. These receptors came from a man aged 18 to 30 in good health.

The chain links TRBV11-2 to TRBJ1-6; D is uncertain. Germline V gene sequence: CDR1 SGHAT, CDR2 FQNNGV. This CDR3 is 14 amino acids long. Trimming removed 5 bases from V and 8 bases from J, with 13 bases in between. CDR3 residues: CASSPNGHDSPLHF. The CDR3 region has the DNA TGTGCCAGCAGCCCCAACGGGCATGATTCACCCCTCCACTTT. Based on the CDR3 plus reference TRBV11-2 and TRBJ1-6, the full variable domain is EAGVAQSPRYKIIEKRQSVAFWCNPISGHATLYWYQQILGQGPKLLIQFQNNGVVDDSQLPKDRFSAERLKGVDSTLKIQPAKLEDSAVYLCASSPNGHDSPLHFGNGTRLTVT.

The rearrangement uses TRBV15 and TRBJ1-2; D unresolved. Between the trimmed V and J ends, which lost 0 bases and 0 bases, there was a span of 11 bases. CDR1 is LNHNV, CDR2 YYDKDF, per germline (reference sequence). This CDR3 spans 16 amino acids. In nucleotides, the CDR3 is TGTGCCACCAGCAGAGATATCCCTACAGCTAACTATGGCTACACCTTC. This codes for CATSRDIPTANYGYTF.

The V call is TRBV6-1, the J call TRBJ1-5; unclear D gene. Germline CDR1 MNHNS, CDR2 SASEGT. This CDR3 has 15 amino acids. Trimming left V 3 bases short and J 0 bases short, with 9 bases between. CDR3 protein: CASSDQSYSNQPQHF. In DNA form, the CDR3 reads TGTGCCAGCAGTGATCAGTCATATAGCAATCAGCCCCAGCATTTT.

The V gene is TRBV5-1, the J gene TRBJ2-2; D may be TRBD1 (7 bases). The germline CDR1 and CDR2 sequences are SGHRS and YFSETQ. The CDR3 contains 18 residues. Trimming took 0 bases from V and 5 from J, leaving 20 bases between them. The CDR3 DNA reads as TGCGCCAGCAGCTTGGACGGAGGTCAGGGGGGTTCAACCGGGGAGCTGTTTTTT. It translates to CASSLDGGQGGSTGELFF.

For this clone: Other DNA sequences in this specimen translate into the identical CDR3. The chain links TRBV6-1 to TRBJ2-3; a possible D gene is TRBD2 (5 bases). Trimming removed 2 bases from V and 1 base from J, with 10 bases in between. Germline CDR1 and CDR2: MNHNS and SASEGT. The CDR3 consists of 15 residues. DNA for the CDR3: TGTGCCAGCAGTGAATCAAGAGGGCGCACAGATACGCAGTATTTT. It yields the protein CASSESRGRTDTQYF.

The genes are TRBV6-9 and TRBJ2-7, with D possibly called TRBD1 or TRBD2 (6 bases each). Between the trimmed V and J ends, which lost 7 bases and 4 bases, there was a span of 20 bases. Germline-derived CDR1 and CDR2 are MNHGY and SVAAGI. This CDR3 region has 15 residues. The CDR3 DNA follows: TGTGCCAGCACCTTAAGGGGGGCCACAGCGTACGAGCAGTACTTC. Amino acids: CASTLRGATAYEQYF.

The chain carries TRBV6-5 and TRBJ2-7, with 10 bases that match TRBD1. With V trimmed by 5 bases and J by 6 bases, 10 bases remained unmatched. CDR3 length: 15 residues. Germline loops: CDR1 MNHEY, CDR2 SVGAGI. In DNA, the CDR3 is TGTGCCAGCAGTCACCACCCCGGGACAGGGGCCGAGCAGTACTTC. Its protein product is CASSHHPGTGAEQYF.

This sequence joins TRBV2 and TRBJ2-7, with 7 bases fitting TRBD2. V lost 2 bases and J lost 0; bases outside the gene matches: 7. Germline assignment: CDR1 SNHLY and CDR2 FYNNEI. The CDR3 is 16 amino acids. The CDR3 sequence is CASSETGLVSSYEQYF. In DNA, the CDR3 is TGTGCCAGCAGTGAAACAGGACTAGTGAGCTCCTACGAGCAGTACTTC.

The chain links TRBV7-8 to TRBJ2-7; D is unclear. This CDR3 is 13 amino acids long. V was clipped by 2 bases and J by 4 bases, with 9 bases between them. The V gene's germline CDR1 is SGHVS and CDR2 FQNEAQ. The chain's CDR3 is CASSLSERYEQYF. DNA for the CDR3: TGTGCCAGCAGCTTATCCGAGAGGTACGAGCAGTACTTC.

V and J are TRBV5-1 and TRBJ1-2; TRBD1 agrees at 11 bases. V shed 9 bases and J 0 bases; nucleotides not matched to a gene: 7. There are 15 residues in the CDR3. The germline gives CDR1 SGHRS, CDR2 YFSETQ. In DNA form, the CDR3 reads TGCGCCACCTCGGACAGGGGGCTTTCTAACTATGGCTACACCTTC. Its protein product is CATSDRGLSNYGYTF. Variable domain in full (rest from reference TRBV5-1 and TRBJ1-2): KAGVTQTPRYLIKTRGQQVTLSCSPISGHRSVSWYQQTPGQGLQFLFEYFSETQRNKGNFPGRFSGRQFSNSRSEMNVSTLELGDSALYLCATSDRGLSNYGYTFGSGTRLTVV.

Written as DNA, the CDR3 is TGTGCCTGGAGTGTAGGCTTGGGGGCCGAGCAGTACTTC. Translating it yields CAWSVGLGAEQYF. The chain recombines TRBV30 with TRBJ2-7; perhaps TRBD1 as D (6 bases). V dropped 0 bases and J dropped 6 bases, with 12 bases sitting between them. The CDR3 is made up of 13 amino acids. The V gene's germline CDR1 is GTSNPN and CDR2 SVGIG (reference sequence).

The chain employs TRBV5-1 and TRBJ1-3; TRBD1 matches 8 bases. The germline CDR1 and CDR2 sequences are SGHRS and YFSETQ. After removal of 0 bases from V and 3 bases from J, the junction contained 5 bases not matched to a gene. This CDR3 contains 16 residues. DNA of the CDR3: TGCGCCAGCAGCTTGGCTGGACAGGGACGTGGAAACACCATATATTTT. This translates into CASSLAGQGRGNTIYF.

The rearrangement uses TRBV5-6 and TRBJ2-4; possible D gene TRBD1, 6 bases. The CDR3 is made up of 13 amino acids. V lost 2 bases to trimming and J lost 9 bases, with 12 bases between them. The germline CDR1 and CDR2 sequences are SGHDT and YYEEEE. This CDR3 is CASSLFTGIIQYF. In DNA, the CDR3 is TGTGCCAGCAGCTTATTCACAGGGATCATTCAGTACTTC.

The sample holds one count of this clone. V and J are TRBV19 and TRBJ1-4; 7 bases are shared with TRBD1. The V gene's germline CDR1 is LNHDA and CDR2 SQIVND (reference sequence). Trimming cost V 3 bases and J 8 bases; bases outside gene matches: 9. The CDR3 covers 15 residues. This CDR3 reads CASSMRTGRGEKLFF. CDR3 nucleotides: TGTGCCAGTAGTATGCGGACAGGCCGAGGCGAAAAACTGTTTTTT.

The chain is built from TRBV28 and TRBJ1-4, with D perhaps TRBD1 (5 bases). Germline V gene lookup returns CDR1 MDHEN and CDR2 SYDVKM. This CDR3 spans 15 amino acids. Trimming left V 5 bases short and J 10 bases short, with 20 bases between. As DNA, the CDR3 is TGTGCCAGCAGTAGACAGACGGCTTGGGTGGGAAAACTGTTTTTT. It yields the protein CASSRQTAWVGKLFF. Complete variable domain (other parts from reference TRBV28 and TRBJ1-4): DVKVTQSSRYLVKRTGEKVFLECVQDMDHENMFWYRQDPGLGLRLIYFSYDVKMKEKGDIPEGYSVSREKKERFSLILESASTNQTSMYLCASSRQTAWVGKLFFGSGTQLSVL.

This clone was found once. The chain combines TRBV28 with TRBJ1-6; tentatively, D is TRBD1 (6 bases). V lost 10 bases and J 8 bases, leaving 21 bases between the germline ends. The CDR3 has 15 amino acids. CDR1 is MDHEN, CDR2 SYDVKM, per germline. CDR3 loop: CATEGVGGEDSPLHF. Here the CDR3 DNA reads TGTGCCACCGAGGGGGTGGGGGGCGAGGATTCACCCCTCCACTTT.

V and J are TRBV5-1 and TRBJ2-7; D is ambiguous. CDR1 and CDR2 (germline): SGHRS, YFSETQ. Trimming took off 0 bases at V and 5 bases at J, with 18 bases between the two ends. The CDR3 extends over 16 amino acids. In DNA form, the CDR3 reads TGCGCCAGCAGCTTGGCCGGGCAGGTAACCTTTGACGAGCAGTACTTC. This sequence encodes CASSLAGQVTFDEQYF.

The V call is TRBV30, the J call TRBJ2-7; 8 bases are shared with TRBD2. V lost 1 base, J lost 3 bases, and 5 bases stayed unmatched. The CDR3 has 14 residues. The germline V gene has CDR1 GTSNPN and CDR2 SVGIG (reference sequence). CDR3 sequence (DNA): TGTGCCTGGAGTGGCTCTAGCGGGTACTACGAGCAGTACTTC. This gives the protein CAWSGSSGYYEQYF.

The DNA for the CDR3 is TGTGCCAGCAGTCCTCTAGCGGGAGTGGGTAATGAGCAGTTCTTC. Its translation is CASSPLAGVGNEQFF. This chain uses TRBV7-9 with TRBJ2-1; TRBD2 matches at 10 bases. Germline V gene data show CDR1 as SEHNR and CDR2 as FQNEAQ (reference sequence). J lost 7 bases, V lost 6 bases, and 9 bases had no gene match. The CDR3 covers 15 residues.

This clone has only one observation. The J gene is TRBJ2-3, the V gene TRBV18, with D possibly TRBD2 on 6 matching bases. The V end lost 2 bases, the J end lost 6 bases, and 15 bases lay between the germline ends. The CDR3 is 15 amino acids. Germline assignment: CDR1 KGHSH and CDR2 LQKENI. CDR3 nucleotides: TGTGCCAGCTCACCAAACATGGGGGACTGGGATACGCAGTATTTT. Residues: CASSPNMGDWDTQYF.

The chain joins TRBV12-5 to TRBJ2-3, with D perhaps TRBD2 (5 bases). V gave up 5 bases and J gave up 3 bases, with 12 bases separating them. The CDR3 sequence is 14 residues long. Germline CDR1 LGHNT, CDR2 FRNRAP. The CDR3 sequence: CASGGRASTDTQYF. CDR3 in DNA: TGTGCTAGTGGTGGGAGAGCGTCTACAGATACGCAGTATTTT.

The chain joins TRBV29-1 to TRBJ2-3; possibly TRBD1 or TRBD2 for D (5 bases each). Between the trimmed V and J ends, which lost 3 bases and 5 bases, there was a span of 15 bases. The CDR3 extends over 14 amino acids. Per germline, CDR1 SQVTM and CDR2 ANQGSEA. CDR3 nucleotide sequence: TGCAGCGTTGATCGTGACAGCGGAAGAGATACGCAGTATTTT. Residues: CSVDRDSGRDTQYF.

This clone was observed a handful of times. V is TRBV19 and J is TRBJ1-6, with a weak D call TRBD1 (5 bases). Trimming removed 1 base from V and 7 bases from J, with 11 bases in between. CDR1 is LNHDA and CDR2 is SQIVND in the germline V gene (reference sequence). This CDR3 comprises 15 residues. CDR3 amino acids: CASSIGGERNSPLHF. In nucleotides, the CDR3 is TGTGCCAGTAGTATAGGAGGGGAAAGAAATTCACCCCTCCACTTT.

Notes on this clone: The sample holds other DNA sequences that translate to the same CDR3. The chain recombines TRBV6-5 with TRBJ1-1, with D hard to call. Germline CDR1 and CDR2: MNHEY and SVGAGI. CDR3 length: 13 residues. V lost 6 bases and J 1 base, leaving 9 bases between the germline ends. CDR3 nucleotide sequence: TGTGCCAGCAGCCCGCGACAGAACACTGAAGCTTTCTTT. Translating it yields CASSPRQNTEAFF.

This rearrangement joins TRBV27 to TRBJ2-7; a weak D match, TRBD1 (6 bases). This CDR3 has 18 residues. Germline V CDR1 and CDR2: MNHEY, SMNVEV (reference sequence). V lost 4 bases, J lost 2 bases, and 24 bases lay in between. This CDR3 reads CASSYLVGSGATTYEQYF. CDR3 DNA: TGTGCCAGCAGTTATTTAGTGGGTTCAGGGGCTACTACCTACGAGCAGTACTTC.

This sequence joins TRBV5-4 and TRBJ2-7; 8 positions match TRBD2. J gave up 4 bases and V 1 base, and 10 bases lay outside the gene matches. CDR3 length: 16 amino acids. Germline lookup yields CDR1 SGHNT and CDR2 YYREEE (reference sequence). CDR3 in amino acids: CASSLPNPGGGYEQYF. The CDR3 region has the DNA TGTGCCAGCAGCTTGCCAAATCCTGGCGGGGGGTACGAGCAGTACTTC.

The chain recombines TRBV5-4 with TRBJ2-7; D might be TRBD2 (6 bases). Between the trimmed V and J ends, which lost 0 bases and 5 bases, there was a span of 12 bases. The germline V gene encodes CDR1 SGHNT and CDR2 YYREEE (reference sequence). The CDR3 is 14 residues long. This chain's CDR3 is CASSLGGERDEQYF. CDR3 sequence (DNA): TGTGCCAGCAGCTTGGGGGGGGAACGGGACGAGCAGTACTTC.

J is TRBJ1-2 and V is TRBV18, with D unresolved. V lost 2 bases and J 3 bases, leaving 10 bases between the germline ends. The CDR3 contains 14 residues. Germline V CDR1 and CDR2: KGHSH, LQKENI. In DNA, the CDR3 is TGTGCCAGCTCACCAGGAATAGTAGACTATGGCTACACCTTC. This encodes CASSPGIVDYGYTF.

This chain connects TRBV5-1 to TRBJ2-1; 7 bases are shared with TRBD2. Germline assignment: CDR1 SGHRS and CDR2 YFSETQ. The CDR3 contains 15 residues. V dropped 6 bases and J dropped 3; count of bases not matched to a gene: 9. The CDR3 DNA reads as TGCGCCAGCACCTATAGGAGCGGGGACTACAATGAGCAGTTCTTC. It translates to CASTYRSGDYNEQFF.

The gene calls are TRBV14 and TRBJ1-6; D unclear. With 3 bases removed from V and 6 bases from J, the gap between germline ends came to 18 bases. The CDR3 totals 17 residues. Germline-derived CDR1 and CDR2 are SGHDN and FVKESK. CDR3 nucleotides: TGTGCCAGCAGCCAGGGCCTGTATCTACCGAGTAATTCACCCCTCCACTTT. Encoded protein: CASSQGLYLPSNSPLHF.

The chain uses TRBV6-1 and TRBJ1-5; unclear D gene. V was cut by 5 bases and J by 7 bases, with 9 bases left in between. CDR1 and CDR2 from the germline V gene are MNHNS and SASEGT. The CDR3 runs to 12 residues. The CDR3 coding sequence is TGTGCCAGCAGTAAAGAGTTCCAGCCCCAGCATTTT. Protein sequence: CASSKEFQPQHF.

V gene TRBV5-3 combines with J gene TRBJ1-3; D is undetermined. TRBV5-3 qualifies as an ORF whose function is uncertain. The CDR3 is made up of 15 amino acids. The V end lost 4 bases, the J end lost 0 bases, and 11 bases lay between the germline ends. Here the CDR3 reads CARSLRVSSGNTIYF. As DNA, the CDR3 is TGTGCCAGAAGCCTCCGGGTGAGCTCTGGAAACACCATATATTTT.